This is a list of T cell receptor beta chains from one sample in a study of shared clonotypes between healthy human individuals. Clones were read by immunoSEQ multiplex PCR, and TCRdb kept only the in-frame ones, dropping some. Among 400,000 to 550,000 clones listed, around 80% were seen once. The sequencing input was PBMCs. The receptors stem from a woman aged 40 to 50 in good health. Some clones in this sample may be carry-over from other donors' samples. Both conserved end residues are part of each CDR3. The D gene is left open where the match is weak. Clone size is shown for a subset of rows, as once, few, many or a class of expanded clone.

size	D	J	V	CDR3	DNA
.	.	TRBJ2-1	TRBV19	CASSPLDPPGDEQFF	TGTGCCAGTAGTCCTTTGGATCCCCCAGGCGATGAGCAGTTCTTC
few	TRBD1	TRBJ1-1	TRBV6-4	CASRETGRDTEAFF	TGTGCCAGCAGAGAGACAGGGCGGGACACTGAAGCTTTCTTT
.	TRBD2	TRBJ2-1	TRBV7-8	CASSYQGGAGGPLWEQFF	TGTGCCAGCAGCTATCAGGGGGGAGCGGGAGGGCCGTTGTGGGAGCAGTTCTTC
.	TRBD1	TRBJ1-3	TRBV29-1	CSVTATRDRGLSGNTIYF	TGCAGCGTAACCGCGACTAGGGACAGGGGACTCTCTGGAAACACCATATATTTT
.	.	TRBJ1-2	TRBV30	CAWSLLSGNYGYTF	TGTGCCTGGAGTTTGTTGTCGGGGAACTATGGCTACACCTTC
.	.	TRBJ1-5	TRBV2	CASRPGGNQPQHF	TGTGCCAGCAGGCCCGGGGGTAATCAGCCCCAGCATTTT
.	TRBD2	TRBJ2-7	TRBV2	CASKLAGGQYF	TGTGCCAGCAAACTAGCGGGAGGGCAGTACTTC
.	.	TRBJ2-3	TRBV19	CASSIFARVTTDTQYF	TGTGCCAGTAGTATATTCGCCAGGGTGACCACAGATACGCAGTATTTT
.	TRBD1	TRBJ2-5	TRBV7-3	CASSLTGTGGSTQYF	TGTGCCAGCAGCTTAACGGGGACAGGGGGGTCGACCCAGTACTTC
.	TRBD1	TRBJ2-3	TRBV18	CASSPPQGGTDTQYF	TGTGCCAGCTCACCACCACAGGGGGGCACAGATACGCAGTATTTT
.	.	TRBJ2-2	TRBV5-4	CASSQDHGSTGELFF	TGTGCCAGCAGCCAAGATCACGGGAGTACCGGGGAGCTGTTTTTT
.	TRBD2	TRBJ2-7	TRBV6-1	CASSGLRLAGGYEQYF	TGTGCCAGCAGTGGACTTAGACTAGCGGGCGGCTACGAGCAGTACTTC
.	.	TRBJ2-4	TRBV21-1	CASSKVGGQHLAKNIQYF	TGTGCCAGCAGCAAAGTCGGAGGGCAACACCTAGCCAAAAACATTCAGTACTTC
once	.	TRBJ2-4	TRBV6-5	CASSQARAKNIQYF	TGTGCCAGCAGCCAGGCCAGGGCCAAAAACATTCAGTACTTC
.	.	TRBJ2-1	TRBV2	CASNGNSPEQFF	TGTGCCAGCAATGGGAATAGCCCTGAGCAGTTCTTC
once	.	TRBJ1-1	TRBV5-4	CASSQDGENTEAFF	TGTGCCAGCAGCCAAGACGGAGAGAACACTGAAGCTTTCTTT
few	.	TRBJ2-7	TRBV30	CAWSEGGQGTNEQYF	TGTGCCTGGAGCGAGGGGGGGCAGGGGACCAACGAGCAGTACTTC
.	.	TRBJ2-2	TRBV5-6	CASSPLQRHSGELFF	TGTGCCAGCAGCCCCCTTCAGCGGCACTCCGGGGAGCTGTTTTTT
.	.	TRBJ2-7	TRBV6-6	CASSPGAEEQYF	TGTGCCAGCAGTCCAGGGGCGGAGGAGCAGTACTTC
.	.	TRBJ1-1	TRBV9	CASSAGPMNTEAFF	TGTGCCAGCAGCGCGGGACCGATGAACACTGAAGCTTTCTTT
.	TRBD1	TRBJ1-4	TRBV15	CATSTLQGASEKLFF	TGTGCCACCAGCACCCTACAGGGGGCAAGTGAAAAACTGTTTTTT
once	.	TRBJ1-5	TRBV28	CATHAPIQPQHF	TGTGCCACCCACGCCCCGATCCAGCCCCAGCATTTT
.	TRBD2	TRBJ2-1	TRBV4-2	CASSQVSGGADNEQFF	TGTGCCAGCAGCCAAGTAAGCGGGGGTGCGGACAATGAGCAGTTCTTC
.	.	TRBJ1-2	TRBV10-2	CASNPRGANYGYTF	TGCGCCAGCAATCCGAGAGGGGCTAACTATGGCTACACCTTC
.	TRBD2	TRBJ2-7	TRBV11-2	CASRLNLAGSYEQYF	TGTGCCAGCAGGCTTAACCTAGCGGGATCCTACGAGCAGTACTTC
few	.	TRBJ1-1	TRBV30	CAWSGLNTEAFF	TGTGCCTGGAGCGGGCTTAACACTGAAGCTTTCTTT
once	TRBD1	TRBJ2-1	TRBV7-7	CASSLTGDNEQFF	TGTGCTAGCAGCCTCACAGGGGACAATGAGCAGTTCTTC
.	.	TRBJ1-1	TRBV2	CASSVGAPTDTEAFF	TGTGCCAGCAGTGTTGGCGCGCCGACGGACACTGAAGCTTTCTTT
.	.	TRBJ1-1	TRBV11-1	CASSISRDTEAFF	TGTGCCAGCAGTATCTCCAGGGACACTGAAGCTTTCTTT
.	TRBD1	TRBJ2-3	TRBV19	CASTGTGADTQYF	TGTGCCAGTACCGGGACAGGGGCAGATACGCAGTATTTT
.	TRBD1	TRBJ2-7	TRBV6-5	CASRRDRGAYEQYF	TGTGCCAGCAGGCGGGACAGGGGGGCCTACGAGCAGTACTTC
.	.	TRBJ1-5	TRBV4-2	CASSQDGAPYQPQHF	TGTGCCAGCAGCCAAGATGGGGCTCCTTATCAGCCCCAGCATTTT
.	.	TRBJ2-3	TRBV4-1	CASSLLGADTQYF	TGCGCCAGCAGCCTCCTAGGTGCAGATACGCAGTATTTT
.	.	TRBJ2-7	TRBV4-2	CASSQDPLAGEQYF	TGTGCCAGCAGCCAAGACCCTCTTGCGGGGGAGCAGTACTTC
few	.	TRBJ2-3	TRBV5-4	CASSLSGGIRGRDTQYF	TGTGCCAGCAGCTTGAGTGGGGGAATTCGGGGGAGAGATACGCAGTATTTT
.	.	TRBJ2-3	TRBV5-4	CASSLGPSSTDTQYF	TGTGCCAGCAGCTTGGGCCCTTCTAGCACAGATACGCAGTATTTT
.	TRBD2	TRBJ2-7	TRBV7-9	CASSSSGLAGVLEQYF	TGTGCCAGCAGCTCCTCCGGACTAGCGGGAGTTCTCGAGCAGTACTTC
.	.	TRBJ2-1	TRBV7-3	CASSLSRLTAYNEQFF	TGTGCCAGCAGCTTATCCCGCTTGACAGCCTACAATGAGCAGTTCTTC
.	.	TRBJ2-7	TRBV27	CASSLDSGYEQYF	TGTGCCAGCAGTTTGGACAGTGGCTACGAGCAGTACTTC
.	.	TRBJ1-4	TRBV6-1	CASSNAGTNEKLFF	TGTGCCAGTAGCAACGCAGGCACTAATGAAAAACTGTTTTTT
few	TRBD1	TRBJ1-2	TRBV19	CASSTGRTARGNYGYTF	TGTGCCAGTAGTACGGGAAGGACAGCCAGGGGGAACTATGGCTACACCTTC
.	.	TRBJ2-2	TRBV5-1	CASSLAEHGELFF	TGCGCCAGCAGCTTGGCCGAACACGGGGAGCTGTTTTTT